What follows are 25 T cell receptor beta chains derived from one specimen sequenced in a study of beta chain features in type 1 diabetes. Findings and limits, study-wide: When Type 1 diabetes patients were examined, their TCRB CDR3s proved moderately but significantly shorter in all four CD4+ subsets.

Antigens for these TCRs are unknown. Every isolated RNA sample was fully reverse transcribed, so sequencing captured expressed TCRB transcripts. The assay was immunoSEQ multiplex PCR, and TCRdb's table has in-frame clones only and misses some. The sample consists of 200,000 to 300,000 clones, approximately 11% of them appearing once. The sequenced sample was naive CD4+ T cells from blood. These receptors were obtained from a man between 25 and 39 years old with type 1 diabetes.

This clone was seen only a few times. The J gene is TRBJ1-1, the V gene TRBV7-3; a weak D match, TRBD1 (5 bases). The V gene's germline CDR1 is SGHTA and CDR2 FQGTGA. Trimming took off 5 bases at V and 0 bases at J, with 10 bases between the two ends. The CDR3 loop spans 14 amino acids. The CDR3: CASSVGLMNTEAFF. CDR3 nucleotides: TGTGCCAGCAGCGTGGGACTGATGAACACTGAAGCTTTCTTT.

This clone occurred a few times. V is TRBV9 and J is TRBJ1-5; no clear D gene. The CDR3 length is 13 residues. The germline CDR1 and CDR2 sequences are SGDLS and YYNGEE. V was trimmed by 3 bases and J by 5 bases, leaving 9 bases between them. DNA of the CDR3: TGTGCCAGCAGCGGAGGGTTGGATCAGCCCCAGCATTTT. Translation gives CASSGGLDQPQHF. The full variable domain, in which reference TRBV9 and TRBJ1-5 provide the parts outside the CDR3, is DSGVTQTPKHLITATGQRVTLRCSPRSGDLSVYWYQQSLDQGLQFLIQYYNGEERAKGNILERFSAQQFPDLHSELNLSSLELGDSALYFCASSGGLDQPQHFGDGTRLSIL.

The chain uses TRBV19 and TRBJ2-1; 9 positions agree with TRBD2. Unmatched junction bases numbered 10, after V lost 8 bases and J lost 2 bases. The V gene's germline CDR1 is LNHDA and CDR2 SQIVND (reference sequence). This CDR3 region has 16 residues. The CDR3 region has the DNA TGTGCCAGTCTGAGCAATAGCGGGGGAACCTACAATGAGCAGTTCTTC. Protein product: CASLSNSGGTYNEQFF. Looking up the rest from reference TRBV19 and TRBJ2-1 gives the full variable domain: DGGITQSPKYLFRKEGQNVTLSCEQNLNHDAMYWYRQDPGQGLRLIYYSQIVNDFQKGDIAEGYSVSREKKESFPLTVTSAQKNPTAFYLCASLSNSGGTYNEQFFGPGTRLTVL.

CDR3 loop: CASGSSGGNQETQYF. CDR3 nucleotides: TGTGCCAGCGGTTCTAGCGGGGGGAACCAAGAGACCCAGTACTTC. This chain uses TRBV9 with TRBJ2-5; 11 bases match TRBD2. Germline V gene lookup returns CDR1 SGDLS and CDR2 YYNGEE. V shed 7 bases, J shed 0 bases, and the junction held 5 bases outside the gene matches. This CDR3 comprises 15 residues.

This clone was counted between two and nine times. The chain couples TRBV5-1 to TRBJ2-5, with D perhaps TRBD1 (6 bases). This CDR3 contains 15 residues. Between the trimmed V and J ends, which lost 4 bases and 4 bases, there was a span of 17 bases. Germline CDR1 is SGHRS and CDR2 is YFSETQ. The CDR3 DNA is TGCGCCAGCAGCCTGTTTCTAGGGGGAGTAGAGACCCAGTACTTC. Its translation: CASSLFLGGVETQYF.

The chain has TRBV9 and TRBJ2-1; the match to TRBD2 covers 14 bases. This CDR3 region has 19 residues. The germline V gene has CDR1 SGDLS and CDR2 YYNGEE. The ends lost 4 bases at V and 1 base at J; junction bases unmatched: 10. The CDR3 nucleotides read TGTGCCAGCAGCCTCAGACTAGCGGGGGGGCCGAATTCCTACAATGAGCAGTTCTTC. The encoded protein is CASSLRLAGGPNSYNEQFF.

This clone was found a few times. The chain joins TRBV18 to TRBJ2-5; 9 positions agree with TRBD1. V was clipped by 6 bases and J by 2 bases; unmatched bases: 10. The CDR3 has 16 amino acids. The germline CDR1 and CDR2 sequences are KGHSH and LQKENI. CDR3 in DNA: TGTGCCAGCTCGCTCTTCTCCGGGACAGGGCAAGAGACCCAGTACTTC. Its translation is CASSLFSGTGQETQYF.

This clone was counted between two and nine times. The chain recombines TRBV5-4 with TRBJ2-3, with TRBD2 matching over 14 bases. The V and J ends lost 4 bases and 5 bases, in that order; junction bases with no gene match: 6. The CDR3 is 16 residues long. CDR1 SGHNT and CDR2 YYREEE come from the germline V gene (reference sequence). The CDR3: CASSSGTSGGLDTQYF. The DNA of the CDR3 is TGTGCCAGCAGCAGTGGGACTAGCGGGGGATTAGATACGCAGTATTTT.

The chain couples TRBV9 to TRBJ1-1; D not certain. With 4 bases removed from V and 4 bases from J, the gap between germline ends came to 17 bases. CDR3 length: 15 residues. CDR1 is SGDLS and CDR2 is YYNGEE in the germline V gene. CDR3 protein: CASSPHGLPSTEAFF. CDR3 DNA sequence: TGTGCCAGCAGCCCTCACGGACTGCCGAGCACTGAAGCTTTCTTT.

V and J are TRBV2 and TRBJ1-2; 9 nucleotides match TRBD1. This CDR3 region has 15 residues. V lost 5 bases to trimming and J lost 5 bases; unmatched junction nucleotides: 9. Germline V gene sequence: CDR1 SNHLY, CDR2 FYNNEI. In DNA, the CDR3 is TGTGCCAGCAGTATTGGGACAGGGTTCGGTTATGGCTACACCTTC. Its protein product is CASSIGTGFGYGYTF.

This clone was counted only a few times. This chain connects TRBV5-1 to TRBJ2-2; D unclear. The CDR3 length is 15 residues. Germline CDR1 and CDR2: SGHRS and YFSETQ. Between the trimmed V and J ends, which lost 4 bases and 6 bases, there was a span of 16 bases. The CDR3 DNA reads TGCGCCAGCAGCCCTGCAACCATGGGCGCCGGGGAGCTGTTTTTT. It is translated as CASSPATMGAGELFF.

This clone has more than one count but fewer than ten. V is TRBV5-1 and J is TRBJ2-7; D is possibly TRBD2 (6 bases). Trimming took off 0 bases at V and 1 base at J, with 8 bases between the two ends. The CDR3 contains 14 residues. Germline V lookup: CDR1 SGHRS, CDR2 YFSETQ. CDR3 loop: CASSLGGGSYEQYF. In DNA form, the CDR3 reads TGCGCCAGCAGCTTGGGTGGAGGGTCCTACGAGCAGTACTTC.

Only a few counts were recorded for this clone. The DNA of the CDR3 is TGTGCCAGCAGTCTGGGACAGGGGGCAAGGGATACGCAGTATTTT. Protein sequence: CASSLGQGARDTQYF. The rearrangement links TRBV7-9 to TRBJ2-3; TRBD1 aligns across 12 bases. Trimming took 6 bases from V and 6 from J; bases not matched to a gene: 7. Germline CDR1 reads SEHNR; CDR2 reads FQNEAQ (reference sequence). CDR3 length: 15 residues. The whole variable domain, remainder taken from reference TRBV7-9 and TRBJ2-3, is DTGVSQNPRHKITKRGQNVTFRCDPISEHNRLYWYRQTLGQGPEFLTYFQNEAQLEKSRLLSDRFSAERPKGSFSTLEIQRTEQGDSAMYLCASSLGQGARDTQYFGPGTRLTVL.

This clone turned up a few times. V and J are TRBV5-1 and TRBJ2-2, with 7 bases matching TRBD1. V lost 4 bases to trimming and J lost 3 bases; unmatched junction nucleotides: 3. Germline loops: CDR1 SGHRS, CDR2 YFSETQ. The length of the CDR3 is 14 residues. The CDR3 region is CASSQGQYTGELFF. The CDR3 nucleotides are TGCGCCAGCAGCCAGGGACAGTACACCGGGGAGCTGTTTTTT. Full variable domain (rest looked up from reference TRBV5-1 and TRBJ2-2): KAGVTQTPRYLIKTRGQQVTLSCSPISGHRSVSWYQQTPGQGLQFLFEYFSETQRNKGNFPGRFSGRQFSNSRSEMNVSTLELGDSALYLCASSQGQYTGELFFGEGSRLTVL.

The chain combines TRBV10-2 with TRBJ2-7, with TRBD1 identical over 8 bases. The CDR3 totals 13 residues. CDR1 WSHSY and CDR2 SAAADI come from the germline V gene. Germline trimming cut 5 bases from V and 5 bases from J; bases unmatched to any gene: 5. This chain's CDR3 is CASSWTGWDEQYF. Written as DNA, the CDR3 is TGCGCCAGCAGTTGGACAGGGTGGGACGAGCAGTACTTC.

The chain carries TRBV7-9 and TRBJ2-5; D is perhaps TRBD1 (6 bases). V lost 8 bases and J 2 bases, leaving 21 bases between the germline ends. The CDR3 length is 16 residues. CDR1 SEHNR and CDR2 FQNEAQ come from the germline V gene (reference sequence). CDR3 residues: CASRSLGAGAQETQYF. As DNA, the CDR3 is TGTGCCAGCCGCTCCTTAGGCGCAGGGGCTCAAGAGACCCAGTACTTC.

The table lists this clone with a few counts. CDR3 DNA sequence: TGTGCCAGCAGCTTAGCGGAGGGGGCGGCCCAGCATTTT. Amino acid sequence: CASSLAEGAAQHF. This chain connects TRBV7-9 to TRBJ1-5; 7 positions match TRBD1. V trimming: 0 bases; J trimming: 11 bases; junction bases outside the gene matches: 4. Germline V gives CDR1 SEHNR, CDR2 FQNEAQ (reference sequence). The CDR3 contains 13 residues.

This clone was detected only a few times. This chain uses TRBV9 with TRBJ2-7; 7 bases map to TRBD2. Germline assignment: CDR1 SGDLS and CDR2 YYNGEE. V lost 4 bases and J lost 4; bases outside the gene matches: 5. The CDR3 is 13 amino acids. In nucleotides, the CDR3 is TGTGCCAGCAGCCCCGGGGAGGGGTACGAGCAGTACTTC. Its translation: CASSPGEGYEQYF.

This clone was seen only a few times. The V gene is TRBV2, the J gene TRBJ1-5, with D tentatively TRBD1 (6 bases). The germline V gene has CDR1 SNHLY and CDR2 FYNNEI. The CDR3 sequence is 14 residues long. V lost 6 bases, J lost 3 bases, and 12 bases lay in between. CDR3 region: CASRDRLTNQPQHF. CDR3 in DNA: TGTGCCAGCAGGGACAGACTTACCAATCAGCCCCAGCATTTT.

This chain joins TRBV21-1 and TRBJ2-7; TRBD1 is the table's D call, not checked against the DNA. TRBV21-1 is noted as a pseudogene. The CDR3 covers 16 residues. CDR3 DNA sequence: TGTGCCAGCAGCAAACGTTTCCGGGACAGGGACCACGAGCAGTACTTC. Residues: CASSKRFRDRDHEQYF.

As concerns this clone: Other DNA sequences in the sample encode the same CDR3. This chain joins TRBV30 and TRBJ2-3; D gene uncertain. Germline V lookup: CDR1 GTSNPN, CDR2 SVGIG (reference sequence). V lost 0 bases, J lost 5 bases, and 3 bases lay in between. This CDR3 region has 11 residues. For the CDR3, the DNA is TGTGCCTGGAGTGTTCGAGATACGCAGTATTTT. It codes for CAWSVRDTQYF.

This clone has a handful of counts. The rearrangement uses TRBV18 and TRBJ2-7; D is perhaps TRBD1 (6 bases). The germline V and J ends were trimmed by 5 bases and 5 bases, with 10 bases remaining between them. Germline V gene lookup returns CDR1 KGHSH and CDR2 LQKENI. CDR3 length: 12 residues. The CDR3, as DNA: TGTGCCAGCTCAGCGGCAGGGGACGAGCAGTACTTC. It encodes CASSAAGDEQYF. Looking up the rest from reference TRBV18 and TRBJ2-7 gives the full variable domain: NAGVMQNPRHLVRRRGQEARLRCSPMKGHSHVYWYRQLPEEGLKFMVYLQKENIIDESGMPKERFSAEFPKEGPSILRIQQVVRGDSAAYFCASSAAGDEQYFGPGTRLTVT.

This clone was seen a few times. Relative to the germline gene, one junction end is altered; a read error may explain this. The gene calls are TRBV7-7 and TRBJ2-2; TRBD1 is a possible D gene (6 bases). CDR3 length equals 15 residues. CDR1 is SSHAT and CDR2 is FNYEAQ in the germline V gene (reference sequence). CDR3 loop: CASSIQGFGTGELFF. CDR3 in DNA: TGTGCTAGCAGTATACAGGGCTTTGGTACCGGGGAGCTGTTTTTT.

V is TRBV4-2 and J is TRBJ1-4; TRBD1 matches at 7 bases. CDR1 is LGHNA and CDR2 is YNFKEQ in the germline V gene. This CDR3 has 15 amino acids. Trimming at V came to 1 base and at J to 6 bases, leaving 5 bases not matched to a gene. The CDR3 loop is CASSQGPQGDEKLFF. CDR3 nucleotides: TGTGCCAGCAGCCAAGGTCCCCAGGGGGATGAAAAACTGTTTTTT.

J is TRBJ2-3 and V is TRBV9, with 8 bases fitting TRBD2. Trimming removed 0 bases from V and 6 bases from J; junction bases left unmatched: 6. Germline lookup yields CDR1 SGDLS and CDR2 YYNGEE. The CDR3 covers 15 residues. This chain's CDR3 is CASSVGGGLDDTQYF. The CDR3 nucleotides are TGTGCCAGCAGCGTAGGCGGGGGGTTGGACGATACGCAGTATTTT. Together with reference TRBV9 and TRBJ2-3, the CDR3 gives the full variable domain: DSGVTQTPKHLITATGQRVTLRCSPRSGDLSVYWYQQSLDQGLQFLIQYYNGEERAKGNILERFSAQQFPDLHSELNLSSLELGDSALYFCASSVGGGLDDTQYFGPGTRLTVL.